These 25 T cell receptor beta chains were all obtained from the same sample, sequenced in a study of Graves' ophthalmopathy and Graves' hyperthyroidism. Amplifying from RNA transcripts, the study obtained TCR beta CDR3 regions. HTBI-primed RT-PCR formed the first round, and a multiplex PCR formed the second. TCRdb re-analysed the multiplex PCR reads in MiXCR, keeping a single row per CDR3 protein. The table lists hundreds of thousands of distinct CDR3 sequences, 20% to 25% of them singletons. Input material: peripheral blood. The receptors were gathered from a woman aged 45-65 years with Graves' ophthalmopathy.

This clonotype was recorded many times. V usage is TRBV12-3 or TRBV12-4 and J usage is TRBJ2-7; D is ambiguous. The CDR3 runs 15 residues. V lost 6 bases and J lost 3, with 18 bases in between. The CDR3 nucleotides are TGTGCCAGCAGCCGATCGGACGGTTTAGGCTACGAGCAGTACTTC. Translating it yields CASSRSDGLGYEQYF.

In this sample, this clonotype turned up many times. This chain links TRBV10-3 with TRBJ2-4, with 8 bases matching TRBD1. Germline trimming cut 10 bases from V and 6 bases from J; bases unmatched to any gene: 5. The CDR3 extends over 12 amino acids. Germline assignment: CDR1 ENHRY and CDR2 SYGVKD. CDR3 sequence reads: CATKQGANIQYF. The CDR3 nucleotides read TGTGCCACGAAGCAGGGGGCAAACATTCAGTACTTC.

Many counts were recorded for this clonotype. The V gene is TRBV4-1, the J gene TRBJ2-5, with D perhaps TRBD1 or TRBD2 (5 bases each). From germline, CDR1 is MGHRA and CDR2 YSYEKL. The V gene lost 4 bases and the J gene lost 2 bases, with 14 bases spanning the gap. CDR3 length: 15 amino acids. DNA of the CDR3: TGCGCCAGCAGCCGAGGGGACCGACGGCAAGAGACCCAGTACTTC. Amino acid sequence: CASSRGDRRQETQYF.

The genes are TRBV6-4 and TRBJ2-7; weak D call: TRBD2 (6 bases). With 5 bases removed from V and 4 bases from J, the gap between germline ends came to 24 bases. This CDR3 comprises 17 residues. Germline CDR1 reads MRHNA; CDR2 reads SNTAGT. The CDR3 DNA sequence: TGTGCCAGCAGTACTCAGGGCGGGGTATTGACGACTTACGAGCAGTACTTC. Translating gives CASSTQGGVLTTYEQYF.

The genes are TRBV18 and TRBJ1-1; D gene uncertain. The CDR3 is 14 residues long. V lost 6 bases, J lost 4 bases, and 15 bases lay in between. Germline V lookup: CDR1 KGHSH, CDR2 LQKENI. Here the CDR3 reads CASSRTRVSTEAFF. The CDR3 nucleotides read TGTGCCAGCTCCAGGACCCGGGTGAGCACTGAAGCTTTCTTT.

This rearrangement joins TRBV11-2 to TRBJ2-5, with 12 bases aligning to TRBD2. Germline trimming cut 3 bases from V and 5 bases from J; bases unmatched to any gene: 7. Germline CDR1 and CDR2: SGHAT and FQNNGV. The CDR3 length is 16 residues. CDR3 bases: TGTGCCAGCAGCTTCTTATGGACTAGCGGGACGGAGACCCAGTACTTC. This gives the protein CASSFLWTSGTETQYF.

This clonotype showed up many times. Written as DNA, the CDR3 is TGCAGCGTTGGCAGCAGTCCAACCTACGAGCAGTACTTC. Translation gives CSVGSSPTYEQYF. J is TRBJ2-7 and V is TRBV29-1, with D unresolved. This CDR3 spans 13 amino acids. V lost 4 bases and J lost 2, with 12 bases in between. CDR1 and CDR2 (germline): SQVTM, ANQGSEA.

This clonotype has a count of ten or more. The chain uses TRBV6-1 and TRBJ1-5; TRBD1 is a possible D gene (5 bases). This CDR3 is built from 16 residues. V was trimmed by 5 bases and J by 0 bases, leaving 14 bases between them. Germline CDR1 reads MNHNS; CDR2 reads SASEGT. The CDR3 nucleotides are TGTGCCAGCAGTCAGAGGTCGACAGATAGCAATCAGCCCCAGCATTTT. Protein product: CASSQRSTDSNQPQHF.

The chain combines TRBV29-1 with TRBJ1-2, with D hard to call. The germline V gene encodes CDR1 SQVTM and CDR2 ANQGSEA. This CDR3 is built from 14 residues. Trimming stripped 7 bases from V and 4 bases from J, with 19 bases between. The CDR3 is CSALAYTGSYGYTF. The CDR3 region has the DNA TGCAGCGCATTGGCCTACACGGGGAGCTATGGCTACACCTTC. Full variable domain (rest looked up from reference TRBV29-1 and TRBJ1-2): SAVISQKPSRDICQRGTSLTIQCQVDSQVTMMFWYRQQPGQSLTLIATANQGSEATYESGFVIDKFPISRPNLTFSTLTVSNMSPEDSSIYLCSALAYTGSYGYTFGSGTRLTVV.

With respect to this clonotype: A much larger clone lies a single base off, so this may be a read error. The J gene is TRBJ2-5, the V gene TRBV9; 12 bases fit TRBD2. V shed 0 bases, J shed 5 bases, and the junction held 5 bases outside the gene matches. The CDR3 is 16 amino acids. Germline values: CDR1 SGDLS, CDR2 YYNGEE. For the CDR3, the DNA is TGTGCCAGCAGCGTAGAAGGGACTAGCGGGCATGAGACCCAGTACTTC. The encoded protein is CASSVEGTSGHETQYF.

This clonotype was seen at least ten times. The rearrangement joins TRBV2 to TRBJ2-7, with D perhaps assigned TRBD1 or TRBD2 (7 bases each). The V gene's germline CDR1 is SNHLY and CDR2 FYNNEI. The CDR3 has 13 residues. Trimming removed 4 bases from V and 5 bases from J, with 12 bases in between. CDR3 region: CASSGQGGDEQYF. CDR3 nucleotides: TGTGCCAGCAGTGGACAGGGAGGGGACGAGCAGTACTTC.

In its sample, this clonotype was seen many times. The rearrangement uses TRBV7-3 and TRBJ1-1; D remains unclear. The germline gives CDR1 SGHTA, CDR2 FQGTGA. Trimming removed 6 bases from V and 4 bases from J, with 15 bases in between. This CDR3 contains 14 residues. The CDR3 sequence: CASSPGTVSTEAFF. The CDR3 DNA is TGTGCCAGCAGTCCAGGCACCGTCTCCACTGAAGCTTTCTTT.

This clonotype was seen many times. The gene calls are TRBV27 and TRBJ2-5, with a possible D match to TRBD1 (5 bases). Trimming took off 6 bases at V and 2 bases at J, with 13 bases between the two ends. CDR1 and CDR2 (germline): MNHEY, SMNVEV (reference sequence). The CDR3 consists of 14 residues. The CDR3 DNA follows: TGTGCCAGCAGCTTCCAGGGTAATCAAGAGACCCAGTACTTC. Its protein is CASSFQGNQETQYF.

This clonotype was counted ten times or more. This chain joins TRBV6-5 and TRBJ1-5; D remains unclear. The CDR3 runs 15 residues. V shed 5 bases and J shed 1 base, with 12 bases lying between them. Germline V lookup: CDR1 MNHEY, CDR2 SVGAGI. CDR3: CASSRGGLSNQPQHF. The CDR3 nucleotides read TGTGCCAGCAGTCGCGGAGGGTTGAGCAATCAGCCCCAGCATTTT.

This chain uses TRBV3-1 with TRBJ2-7; no reliable D call. The CDR3 is 12 amino acids. Trimming took off 1 base at V and 10 bases at J, with 11 bases between the two ends. Germline loops: CDR1 LGHDT, CDR2 YNNKEL (reference sequence). CDR3 protein: CASSQVRDDQYF. CDR3 DNA: TGTGCCAGCAGCCAAGTTCGAGATGATCAGTACTTC.

This clonotype was found many times. The chain combines TRBV12-3 or TRBV12-4 with TRBJ2-2; no firm D call. Trimming pared 5 bases from V and 6 bases from J, leaving 7 bases between. This CDR3 region has 12 residues. The CDR3 sequence: CASSNPPGELFF. CDR3 DNA sequence: TGTGCCAGCAGTAACCCCCCCGGGGAGCTGTTTTTT.

The gene calls are TRBV28 and TRBJ2-5, with 12 bases lining up with TRBD1. Trimming took 8 bases from V and 5 from J; bases not matched to a gene: 15. The CDR3 has 17 residues. Germline-derived CDR1 and CDR2 are MDHEN and SYDVKM. CDR3 sequence: CASGTRRGQGAGETQYF. The DNA of the CDR3 is TGTGCCAGCGGAACCCGCAGGGGACAGGGGGCCGGGGAGACCCAGTACTTC.

The chain couples TRBV2 to TRBJ2-7; TRBD2 is a possible D gene (6 bases). Deletions cut 0 bases from V and 2 bases from J, with 8 bases between. Germline CDR1 SNHLY, CDR2 FYNNEI. This CDR3 spans 14 amino acids. The chain's CDR3 is CASSEAREPYEQYF. The CDR3 region has the DNA TGTGCCAGCAGTGAAGCCCGGGAGCCCTACGAGCAGTACTTC.

At least ten counts were recorded for this clonotype. The rearrangement uses TRBV2 and TRBJ2-5; TRBD2 agrees at 9 bases. J lost 5 bases, V lost 5 bases, and 9 bases had no gene match. This CDR3 has 15 amino acids. The germline V gene encodes CDR1 SNHLY and CDR2 FYNNEI. This CDR3 is CASSTGTSWRETQYF. For the CDR3, the DNA is TGTGCCAGCAGTACCGGGACTAGCTGGCGGGAGACCCAGTACTTC.

This clonotype showed up many times. V is TRBV6-5 and J is TRBJ2-7; TRBD2 matches 10 bases. The CDR3 has 15 amino acids. Per the germline V gene, CDR1 is MNHEY and CDR2 is SVGAGI. Trimming removed 2 bases from V and 4 bases from J; junction bases left unmatched: 5. The CDR3 spells CASSYKLAGEYEQYF. CDR3 nucleotide sequence: TGTGCCAGCAGTTACAAGCTAGCGGGAGAGTACGAGCAGTACTTC.

As concerns this clonotype: As the CDR3 is not closed by the conserved phenylalanine or tryptophan, this likely results from a read error. The chain uses TRBV19 and TRBJ2-6; D gene uncertain. Germline CDR1 is LNHDA and CDR2 is SQIVND (reference sequence). Trimming removed 7 bases from V and 3 bases from J, with 16 bases in between. The CDR3 has 16 amino acids. The CDR3 region is CASTPRKRDGANVLTL. The CDR3 DNA reads TGTGCCAGTACCCCCCGGAAAAGGGATGGGGCCAACGTCCTGACTCTC.

V and J are TRBV27 and TRBJ2-5, with D possibly matching TRBD2 (5 bases). The CDR3 has 14 residues. The V gene lost 5 bases and the J gene lost 11 bases, with 21 bases spanning the gap. The germline V gene has CDR1 MNHEY and CDR2 SMNVEV (reference sequence). CDR3 amino acids: CASSATRDSYKQYF. CDR3 bases: TGTGCCAGCAGTGCAACTAGAGACTCTTATAAGCAGTACTTC.

This clonotype was found many times. The V gene is TRBV20-1, the J gene TRBJ2-7; D is undetermined. Trimming removed 3 bases from V and 0 bases from J, with 9 bases in between. The CDR3 runs 13 residues. Germline CDR1 DFQATT, CDR2 SNEGSKA (reference sequence). CDR3 residues: CSARYASSYEQYF. The CDR3 DNA is TGCAGTGCTAGGTACGCCAGCTCCTACGAGCAGTACTTC.

The V and J genes are TRBV20-1 and TRBJ2-5; D ambiguous. Germline CDR1 is DFQATT and CDR2 is SNEGSKA (reference sequence). This CDR3 has 14 amino acids. The ends were cut back, 6 bases at V and 2 bases at J, with 16 bases in the middle. The CDR3 coding sequence is TGCAGTGCCTCAAATCGGGTGGGGCAAGAGACCCAGTACTTC. Its protein is CSASNRVGQETQYF.

This clonotype came up many times. This chain joins TRBV4-1 and TRBJ2-7; 7 bases map to TRBD2. CDR1 and CDR2 (germline): MGHRA, YSYEKL. V trimming: 4 bases; J trimming: 2 bases; junction bases outside the gene matches: 5. The CDR3 is made up of 14 amino acids. The CDR3 DNA reads as TGCGCCAGCAGCCCCGGACTAGTGGCCTACGAGCAGTACTTC. It yields the protein CASSPGLVAYEQYF.